The subject of this entry is one TCR beta chain. The germline V gene encodes CDR1 SNHLY and CDR2 FYNNEI. The length of the CDR3 is 14 residues. V lost 2 bases and J 7 bases, leaving 12 bases between the germline ends. The sample belongs to a study of CD8 T cells in Susac syndrome. Purification of the CD8+ and CD4+ T cells relied on negative isolation, and TEMRA cells underwent FACS enrichment. Random hexamers were used to reverse transcribe the RNA input (roughly 0.5 to 1 ug). The amplification used immunoSEQ multiplex PCR on TCR beta CDR3; it spanned 54 Vbeta and 13 Jbeta. TCRdb used MiXCR to reprocess the immunoSEQ multiplex PCR reads, holding one entry per CDR3 protein. Altogether over 350,000 distinct CDR3 sequences are present, around 85% being singletons, with the ten largest covering more than 0.09%.

This chain links TRBV2 with TRBJ1-5, with D possibly being TRBD1 (5 bases). This TCR came from a human donor with multiple sclerosis. The sample comprised CD8+ T cells from PBMCs. The CDR3 sequence is CASSEKGLWQPQHF. The CDR3 DNA sequence: TGTGCCAGCAGTGAAAAGGGACTCTGGCAGCCCCAGCATTTT.